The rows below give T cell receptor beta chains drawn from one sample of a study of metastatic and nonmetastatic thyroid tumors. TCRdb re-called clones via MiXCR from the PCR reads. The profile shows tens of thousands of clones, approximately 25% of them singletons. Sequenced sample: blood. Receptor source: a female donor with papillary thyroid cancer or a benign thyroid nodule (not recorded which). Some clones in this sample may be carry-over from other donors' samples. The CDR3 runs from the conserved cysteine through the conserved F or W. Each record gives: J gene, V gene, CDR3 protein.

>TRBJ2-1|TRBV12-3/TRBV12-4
CASSLAGGYEQFF
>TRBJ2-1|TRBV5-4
CASSPGQGTYNEQFF
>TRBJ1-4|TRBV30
CAWSVLDEKLFF
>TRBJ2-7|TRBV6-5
CASSYSRLAGSSYEQYF
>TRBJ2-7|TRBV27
CASSSTRGTSGYEQYF
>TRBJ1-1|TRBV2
CATKDSQNTEAFF
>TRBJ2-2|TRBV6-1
CASGTSGRTGELLF
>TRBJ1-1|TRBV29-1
CSVERPISRDNEAFF
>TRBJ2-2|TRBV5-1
CASSLDPQNTGELFF
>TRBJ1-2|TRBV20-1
CSARGDNYGYTF
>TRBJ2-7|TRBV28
CACSLGQGRAAQYF
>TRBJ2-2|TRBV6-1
CASRGITGELFF
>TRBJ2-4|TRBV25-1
CASGTENIQYF
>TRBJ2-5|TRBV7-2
CASSPGTRDRETQYF
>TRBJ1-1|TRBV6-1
CASRVDRDKAFF
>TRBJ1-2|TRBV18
CASSQDTVSNYGYTF